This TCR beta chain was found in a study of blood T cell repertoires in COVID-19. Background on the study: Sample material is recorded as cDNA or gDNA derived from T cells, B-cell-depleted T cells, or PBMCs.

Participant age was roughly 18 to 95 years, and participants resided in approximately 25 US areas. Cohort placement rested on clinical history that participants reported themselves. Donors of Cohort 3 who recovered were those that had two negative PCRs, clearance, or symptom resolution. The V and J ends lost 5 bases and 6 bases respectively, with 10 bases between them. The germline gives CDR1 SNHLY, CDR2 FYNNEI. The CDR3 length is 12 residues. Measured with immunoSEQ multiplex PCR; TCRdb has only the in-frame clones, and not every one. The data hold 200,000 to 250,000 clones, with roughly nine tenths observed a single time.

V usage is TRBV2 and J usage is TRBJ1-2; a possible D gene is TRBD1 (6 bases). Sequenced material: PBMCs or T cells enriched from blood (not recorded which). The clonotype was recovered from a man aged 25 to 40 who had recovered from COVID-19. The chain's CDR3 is CASSPQGNGYTF. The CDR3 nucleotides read TGTGCCAGCAGTCCCCAGGGGAATGGCTACACCTTC.